This is a list of T cell receptor beta chains from one sample in a study of blood T cell repertoires in COVID-19. The data were produced by immunoSEQ multiplex PCR, yet TCRdb's version contains in-frame clones alone and is incomplete. In the table there are almost 40,000 clones, more than 80% of which are singletons. Input material: peripheral blood. The origin of the receptors is a man aged 55 to 69 with acute or convalescent COVID-19. CDR3s include the opening cysteine and the closing phenylalanine or tryptophan. The order of the fields is D gene, V gene, clone size, J gene, CDR3 protein, CDR3 DNA. The D gene is left open where the match is weak. The size of a clone is reported for some rows only, either as once, few or many, or as a class for expanded clones.

>NA|TRBV11-3|NA|TRBJ1-6
CASSLGSGGYSPLHF
TGTGCCAGCAGCTTAGGTAGCGGGGGGTATTCACCCCTCCACTTT
>NA|TRBV29-1|NA|TRBJ2-7
CSVEKTGGLPYEQYF
TGCAGCGTTGAAAAAACGGGGGGCCTGCCGTACGAGCAGTACTTC
>TRBD1|TRBV24-1|NA|TRBJ2-7
CATSDSLDRESSYEQYF
TGTGCCACCAGTGATTCCTTAGACAGGGAGAGCTCCTACGAGCAGTACTTC
>TRBD1|TRBV7-2|NA|TRBJ2-7
CASSLSSDRTYEQYF
TGTGCCAGCAGCTTAAGTTCGGACAGGACCTACGAGCAGTACTTC
>TRBD2|TRBV28|NA|TRBJ2-1
CASSLLGGGNEQFF
TGTGCCAGCAGCCTACTGGGGGGGGGCAATGAGCAGTTCTTC
>TRBD2|TRBV2|NA|TRBJ2-7
CASSSSGSGLGEQYF
TGTGCCAGCAGTTCTAGCGGGAGTGGGCTCGGCGAGCAGTACTTC
>NA|TRBV5-1|NA|TRBJ1-1
CASSLSGVDTEAFF
TGCGCCAGCAGCTTGAGCGGGGTGGACACTGAAGCTTTCTTT
>NA|TRBV6-5|NA|TRBJ1-1
CASRPPEGGTEAFF
TGTGCCAGCCGACCTCCGGAGGGAGGAACTGAAGCTTTCTTT
>TRBD1|TRBV11-1|NA|TRBJ2-2
CASRPGTGNTGELFF
TGTGCCAGCAGACCCGGGACAGGGAACACCGGGGAGCTGTTTTTT
>TRBD2|TRBV25-1|NA|TRBJ2-1
CASSEPTSGRRDEQFF
TGTGCCAGCAGTGAACCGACTAGCGGGAGGAGGGATGAGCAGTTCTTC
>NA|TRBV7-6|NA|TRBJ2-2
CASSLFQGVGELFF
TGTGCCAGCAGCTTATTCCAGGGCGTCGGGGAGCTGTTTTTT
>TRBD2|TRBV6-5|once|TRBJ2-7
CASSYGGRGGHEQYF
TGTGCCAGCAGTTACGGTGGGCGGGGGGGCCACGAGCAGTACTTC
>NA|TRBV12-5|NA|TRBJ1-1
CASGLPPGTEAFF
TGTGCTAGTGGTTTACCGCCGGGCACTGAAGCTTTCTTT
>TRBD2|TRBV2|NA|TRBJ2-5
CASSELAGEGETQYF
TGTGCCAGCAGTGAGCTAGCGGGAGAGGGAGAGACCCAGTACTTC
>NA|TRBV30|NA|TRBJ2-7
CARGGGLYEQYF
TGTGCCCGAGGAGGGGGCTTATACGAGCAGTACTTC
>NA|TRBV15|NA|TRBJ2-5
CATSWNGGPSETQYF
TGTGCCACCAGCTGGAACGGGGGACCCAGTGAGACCCAGTACTTC
>NA|TRBV7-2|few|TRBJ1-2
CASSLAVGGYTF
TGTGCCAGCAGCCTCGCGGTGGGTGGCTACACCTTC